The sequence of this T cell receptor beta chain was determined in a study of T cell responses to AZD1222 COVID-19 vaccine. Concerning this clone: Its antigen is unknown.

From germline, CDR1 is LNHDA and CDR2 SQIVND (reference sequence). This CDR3 contains 13 residues. Trimming left V 3 bases short and J 2 bases short, with 6 bases between. General study findings and limits: Reports say nearly half of spike-specific TCRs go after unmutated variant regions. There were mostly white British donors and more females than males, and clonal diversity was possibly underestimated.

The table came from immunoSEQ multiplex PCR; TCRdb's copy has only in-frame clones and leaves some out. The sample holds about 120,000 clones; around 90% are singletons and the top ten take 2% to 3%. The source is an adult who received the AZD1222 COVID-19 vaccine. The specimen was peripheral blood, collected 28 days after the second AZD1222 dose. V gene TRBV19 combines with J gene TRBJ2-3, with D unresolved. The DNA for the CDR3 is TGTGCCAGTAGTATGGGCCTCACAGATACGCAGTATTTT. Amino acid sequence: CASSMGLTDTQYF.